What follows are 10 T cell receptor beta chains derived from one specimen sequenced in a study of metastatic and nonmetastatic thyroid tumors. TCRdb called clones again from the PCR reads with MiXCR. The sample has just over 20,000 clones, approximately 12% seen once. All patients were treatment-naive before thyroid surgery. Sequencing input: blood. All receptors derive from a female donor with papillary thyroid cancer or a benign thyroid nodule (not recorded which). Some clones in this sample may be carry-over from other donors' samples.

This clone was seen ten or more times. This may be a read error, as it is one base from a much larger clone. Given the absence of the conserved phenylalanine or tryptophan at the CDR3 end, a read error is likely. This chain joins TRBV6-1 and TRBJ1-1, with unresolved D. V lost 9 bases and J lost 5, with 19 bases in between. The CDR3 has 14 amino acids. CDR1 and CDR2 from the germline V gene are MNHNS and SASEGT. CDR3 sequence reads: CASQPTRGPTEAFL. CDR3 nucleotide sequence: TGTGCCAGTCAGCCCACGAGAGGGCCAACTGAAGCTTTCCTT.

This clone was seen a handful of times. The V call is TRBV28, the J call TRBJ1-5; TRBD1 is a possible D gene (5 bases). The CDR3 is made up of 12 amino acids. V lost 10 bases and J 6 bases, leaving 13 bases between the germline ends. Germline V gene sequence: CDR1 MDHEN, CDR2 SYDVKM. The CDR3 bases are TGTGCCATTAGTGAAAGGGGTCAGCCCCAGCATTTT. This translates into CAISERGQPQHF.

This clone was seen ten or more times. The J gene is TRBJ1-1, the V gene TRBV6-2 or TRBV6-3; 8 bases are shared with TRBD1. In germline, CDR1 is MNHEY, CDR2 SVGEGT. The CDR3 has 19 residues. Trimming took 0 bases from V and 4 from J; bases not matched to a gene: 16. The CDR3 loop reads CASSYSGSSSGGFRTEAFF. The DNA for the CDR3 is TGTGCCAGCAGTTACTCGGGTTCCTCCTCAGGGGGCTTTCGCACTGAAGCTTTCTTT.

This clone was picked up many times. The gene calls are TRBV2 and TRBJ2-3; 9 bases are a match to TRBD2. CDR1 is SNHLY, CDR2 FYNNEI, per germline. This CDR3 comprises 12 residues. After removal of 6 bases from V and 6 bases from J, the junction contained 1 base not matched to a gene. The DNA for the CDR3 is TGTGCCAGCAGACTAGCGGGCGATACGCAGTATTTT. This codes for CASRLAGDTQYF.

At least ten counts were recorded for this clone. This chain joins TRBV20-1 and TRBJ1-3; 8 bases fit TRBD1. There are 16 residues in the CDR3. Per germline, CDR1 DFQATT and CDR2 SNEGSKA (reference sequence). Trimming removed 3 bases from V and 2 bases from J; junction bases left unmatched: 9. CDR3 DNA: TGCAGTGCTAGCGACGACAGACAGGGGCCTGGAAACACCATATATTTT. Encoded protein: CSASDDRQGPGNTIYF.

This clone came up many times. V is TRBV30 and J is TRBJ1-1; D perhaps matches TRBD1 (5 bases). Trimming cost V 3 bases and J 11 bases, with 16 bases left between them. This CDR3 is 12 amino acids long. Germline-derived CDR1 and CDR2 are GTSNPN and SVGIG (reference sequence). The CDR3 DNA follows: TGTGCCTGGAGAGGCGGGGGGTCATGGGCTTTCTTT. Translating gives CAWRGGGSWAFF.

The V call is TRBV6-1, the J call TRBJ1-3; D is ambiguous. The CDR3 is 14 amino acids. V lost 7 bases and J lost 2, with 12 bases in between. The germline V gene encodes CDR1 MNHNS and CDR2 SASEGT. The CDR3 here is CASTDLVTGNTIYF. As DNA, the CDR3 is TGTGCCAGCACCGACCTTGTTACTGGAAACACCATATATTTT.

In its sample, this clone ranks as medium-sized (0.01 to 0.1%). The rearrangement links TRBV24-1 to TRBJ2-3, with D perhaps matching TRBD2 (6 bases). From germline, CDR1 is KGHDR and CDR2 SFDVKD. Trimming cost V 4 bases and J 5 bases, with 12 bases left between them. This CDR3 has 14 amino acids. The CDR3 loop is CATSDPGLEDTQYF. The CDR3 nucleotides read TGTGCCACCAGTGACCCGGGACTTGAAGATACGCAGTATTTT.

This clone was seen ten or more times. V is TRBV30 and J is TRBJ1-2, with D possibly matching TRBD1 (5 bases). The CDR3 has 15 amino acids. The germline CDR1 and CDR2 sequences are GTSNPN and SVGIG (reference sequence). The germline V and J ends were trimmed by 3 bases and 5 bases, with 19 bases remaining between them. The DNA for the CDR3 is TGTGCCTGGAGCGGGGTCCTTGACAGATCGTATGGCTACACCTTC. Translating it yields CAWSGVLDRSYGYTF.

Ten or more counts support this clone. CDR3 amino acids: CASSLSGLGNTIYF. Here the CDR3 DNA reads TGTGCCAGCAGTTTATCGGGGTTGGGAAACACCATATATTTT. The chain uses TRBV12-3 or TRBV12-4 and TRBJ1-3; D unclear. The V gene lost 2 bases and the J gene lost 4 bases, with 9 bases spanning the gap. The CDR3 loop spans 14 amino acids.